This TCR beta chain is from a study of technical replicates of blood from a few donors. The ends lost 0 bases at V and 4 bases at J; junction bases unmatched: 8. The CDR3 covers 16 residues. Germline lookup yields CDR1 MGHRA and CDR2 YSYEKL. Assay: immunoSEQ multiplex PCR; the TCRdb copy retains only in-frame clones and omits some. The sample consists of tens of thousands of clones, around 92% of them appearing once. This clone was detected once. The source is a human donor in good health. The chain links TRBV4-1 to TRBJ1-1; 7 positions match TRBD1. The sample taken for sequencing was T cells isolated from PBMCs. In nucleotides, the CDR3 is TGCGCCAGCAGCCAAGAACTTCAGGGGGTCGGCACTGAAGCTTTCTTT. Its translation is CASSQELQGVGTEAFF.